A single T cell receptor (beta chain) is shown here with its context. Its cognate antigen is unknown. Sequencing used cDNA as its template, made by extracting RNA and reverse transcribing it. Generated by immunoSEQ multiplex PCR, the TCRdb table keeps only in-frame clones and is missing some. The sample lists fewer than 250,000 clones; approximately 40% were seen once. The treatment is: oral pan-JAK inhibitor, 5-10 mg twice daily. From alopecia areata patients, lesional scalp punch biopsies and peripheral blood were collected. The V gene's germline CDR1 is SGHTA and CDR2 FQGNSA. V lost 3 bases and J lost 4; bases outside the gene matches: 2. This CDR3 contains 15 residues. The data belong to a study of CD8+ T cells in alopecia areata. Study-level points and caveats: Researchers reported that TCR sharing among patients proved less clear than in mice, possibly HLA-linked. More clonal than normal scalp was lesional scalp, particularly alopecia totalis/universalis.

V and J are TRBV7-2 and TRBJ2-1, with 11 bases lining up with TRBD2. The sequenced sample was CD4+ T cells sorted from blood, obtained around week 37, from a patient treated with tofacitinib. The receptor's source is a human donor with alopecia areata. The CDR3, as DNA: TGTGCCAGCAGCTTCGGGACTAGCGGATACAATGAGCAGTTCTTC. This sequence encodes CASSFGTSGYNEQFF.